This T cell receptor (beta chain) was identified during a study of PD-1 blockade in classical Hodgkin lymphoma. Study results and limitations: Complete responders had baseline diversity similar to newly diagnosed patients.

This clone was observed a few times. Its specificity is not known. Relapse after autologous stem cell transplantation occurred in every patient, and brentuximab vedotin exposure varied. CDR3 length: 14 residues. Unmatched junction bases numbered 7, after V lost 4 bases and J lost 6 bases. CDR1 and CDR2 from the germline V gene are GTSNPN and SVGIG (reference sequence). Assay: immunoSEQ multiplex PCR; the TCRdb copy retains only in-frame clones and omits some. The table records nearly 100,000 clones, 80% to 85% of them present only once. The input for sequencing was peripheral blood mononuclear cells (PBMCs), taken at baseline. The origin of this receptor is a human donor with classical Hodgkin lymphoma. V is TRBV30 and J is TRBJ2-2; TRBD2 matches at 8 bases. CDR3 nucleotides: TGTGCCTGGACCTCACTAGCGGAGTCCGGGGAGCTGTTTTTT. This codes for CAWTSLAESGELFF.